These T cell receptor beta chains were read from a single sample in a study of OX40 agonist ivuxolimab in advanced cancers. TCRdb keeps only in-frame clones here, not all; method: immunoSEQ multiplex PCR. The sample carries more than 80,000 clones, under 95% recorded once. This material consisted of CD4+ or CD8+ T cells sorted from blood, taken in a trial of the OX40 agonist ivuxolimab. The receptors shown here come from an adult with an advanced solid tumor such as melanoma, head and neck, liver or kidney cancer. CDR3s include the opening cysteine and the closing phenylalanine or tryptophan. D genes are given only for firm matches. Clone size is given for some rows only: seen once, a few or many times, or a class if the clone is expanded.

d_call: TRBD1; v_call: TRBV6-1; clone_size: -; j_call: TRBJ2-7; cdr3_aa: CASRPGQGSYEQYF; cdr3_nt: TGTGCCAGCAGACCGGGACAGGGTTCCTACGAGCAGTACTTC
d_call: -; v_call: TRBV30; clone_size: -; j_call: TRBJ1-5; cdr3_aa: CAWSSGNQPQHF; cdr3_nt: TGTGCCTGGAGTTCGGGCAATCAGCCCCAGCATTTT
d_call: -; v_call: TRBV6-1; clone_size: -; j_call: TRBJ1-5; cdr3_aa: CASSEGTNRVLQPQHF; cdr3_nt: TGTGCCAGCAGTGAAGGGACCAACAGGGTTCTCCAGCCCCAGCATTTT
d_call: -; v_call: TRBV6-5; clone_size: -; j_call: TRBJ2-7; cdr3_aa: CASSYPDTIECEQYF; cdr3_nt: TGTGCCAGCAGTTACCCCGATACTATAGAGTGCGAGCAGTACTTC
d_call: -; v_call: TRBV6-5; clone_size: -; j_call: TRBJ2-3; cdr3_aa: CASSYASSTDTQYF; cdr3_nt: TGTGCCAGCAGTTATGCCAGCAGCACAGATACGCAGTATTTT
d_call: -; v_call: TRBV4-1; clone_size: -; j_call: TRBJ2-1; cdr3_aa: CASSQEQFYEQFF; cdr3_nt: TGCGCCAGCAGCCAAGAGCAGTTCTATGAGCAGTTCTTC
d_call: TRBD2; v_call: TRBV5-4; clone_size: once; j_call: TRBJ2-7; cdr3_aa: CASSLTSGNSYEQYF; cdr3_nt: TGTGCCAGCAGCTTGACTAGCGGGAATAGCTACGAGCAGTACTTC
d_call: TRBD2; v_call: TRBV4-3; clone_size: -; j_call: TRBJ2-5; cdr3_aa: CASSVERGAIETQYF; cdr3_nt: TGCGCCAGCAGCGTGGAGCGGGGGGCCATAGAGACCCAGTACTTC
d_call: -; v_call: TRBV5-1; clone_size: -; j_call: TRBJ2-1; cdr3_aa: CASSFGNEQFF; cdr3_nt: TGCGCCAGCAGCTTCGGGAATGAGCAGTTCTTC
d_call: TRBD2; v_call: TRBV5-6; clone_size: -; j_call: TRBJ2-1; cdr3_aa: CASSPGRGSYNEQFF; cdr3_nt: TGTGCCAGCAGCCCCGGGCGGGGGTCCTACAATGAGCAGTTCTTC
d_call: TRBD2; v_call: TRBV2; clone_size: -; j_call: TRBJ2-1; cdr3_aa: CASSETGLVYNEQFF; cdr3_nt: TGTGCCAGCAGTGAGACGGGACTAGTTTACAATGAGCAGTTCTTC
d_call: -; v_call: TRBV18; clone_size: -; j_call: TRBJ1-4; cdr3_aa: CASSFNPRSGAEKLFF; cdr3_nt: TGTGCCAGCTCATTCAACCCCCGGAGCGGTGCTGAAAAACTGTTTTTT
d_call: TRBD2; v_call: TRBV28; clone_size: -; j_call: TRBJ2-3; cdr3_aa: CASSKLAGGDDTQYF; cdr3_nt: TGTGCCAGCAGTAAACTAGCGGGGGGGGATGATACGCAGTATTTT
d_call: -; v_call: TRBV5-8; clone_size: -; j_call: TRBJ1-3; cdr3_aa: CASSLDLNTIYF; cdr3_nt: TGTGCCAGCAGCCTGGACCTAAACACCATATATTTT
d_call: -; v_call: TRBV11-2; clone_size: -; j_call: TRBJ2-7; cdr3_aa: CASSLVVEQYF; cdr3_nt: TGCGCCAGCAGCTTAGTGGTCGAGCAGTACTTC
d_call: TRBD1; v_call: TRBV4-1; clone_size: -; j_call: TRBJ2-2; cdr3_aa: CASSQGQGVGELFF; cdr3_nt: TGCGCCAGCAGCCAAGGACAGGGGGTCGGGGAGCTGTTTTTT
d_call: -; v_call: TRBV9; clone_size: -; j_call: TRBJ1-2; cdr3_aa: CASSRQNYGYTF; cdr3_nt: TGTGCCAGCAGTCGACAGAACTATGGCTACACCTTC
d_call: TRBD2; v_call: TRBV27; clone_size: -; j_call: TRBJ2-1; cdr3_aa: CASSHPGTSLNEQFF; cdr3_nt: TGTGCCAGCAGTCATCCCGGGACTAGCCTCAATGAGCAGTTCTTC
d_call: TRBD2; v_call: TRBV30; clone_size: -; j_call: TRBJ2-1; cdr3_aa: CAWSGMASGRYDEQFF; cdr3_nt: TGTGCCTGGAGCGGCATGGCTAGCGGGAGGTACGATGAGCAGTTCTTC
d_call: TRBD1; v_call: TRBV4-1; clone_size: -; j_call: TRBJ1-5; cdr3_aa: CASSLSGGEGNQPQHF; cdr3_nt: TGCGCCAGCAGCCTCTCAGGGGGCGAGGGCAATCAGCCCCAGCATTTT
d_call: -; v_call: TRBV29-1; clone_size: -; j_call: TRBJ2-7; cdr3_aa: CSARESYEQYF; cdr3_nt: TGCAGCGCCAGGGAATCCTACGAGCAGTACTTC
d_call: -; v_call: TRBV7-2; clone_size: -; j_call: TRBJ2-1; cdr3_aa: CASSLATRSSYNEQFF; cdr3_nt: TGTGCCAGCAGCTTAGCAACTAGGAGCTCCTACAATGAGCAGTTCTTC